These 25 T cell receptor beta chains were all obtained from the same sample, sequenced in a study of T cells in Graves' hyperthyroidism and ophthalmopathy. Amplified TCR beta CDR3 regions derived from RNA transcripts. The study used the HTBI primer set for a first-round RT-PCR of the TCR CDR3. TCRdb re-called the multiplex PCR reads with MiXCR, one entry per CDR3 protein. The sample holds 550,000 to 800,000 distinct CDR3 sequences; around 17% are singletons and the top ten take 8.4%. The sequencing sample was made of blood. Receptors originate from a man aged 18 to 29 with Graves' hyperthyroidism.

The CDR3 bases are TGCAGTGCTAGTCCCTCCGGGACAGGGTGGAGTGGTGGCAATCAGCCCCAGCATTTT. It yields the protein CSASPSGTGWSGGNQPQHF. The V call is TRBV20-1, the J call TRBJ1-5; 9 nucleotides agree with TRBD1. CDR3 length: 19 amino acids. The germline V gene encodes CDR1 DFQATT and CDR2 SNEGSKA (reference sequence). V trimming: 3 bases; J trimming: 2 bases; junction bases outside the gene matches: 17.

This clonotype was seen at least ten times. The DNA of the CDR3 is TGTGCCAGCAGTTTCAGGGGACCCCCGAGGGGTGAAAAACTGTTTTTT. It encodes CASSFRGPPRGEKLFF. The chain combines TRBV28 with TRBJ1-4; tentatively, D is TRBD1 (6 bases). This CDR3 is 16 amino acids long. Germline-derived CDR1 and CDR2 are MDHEN and SYDVKM. V was shortened by 3 bases and J by 7 bases, with 18 bases between the two germline ends.

This clonotype was observed at least ten times. The chain links TRBV18 to TRBJ2-7; 8 nucleotides line up with TRBD2. Per the germline V gene, CDR1 is KGHSH and CDR2 is LQKENI. The CDR3 extends over 15 amino acids. V lost 8 bases and J lost 1; bases outside the gene matches: 10. The CDR3 loop reads CASSPLAGPSYEQYF. The CDR3 DNA follows: TGTGCCAGCAGTCCCCTAGCGGGCCCGTCCTACGAGCAGTACTTC.

Ten or more counts support this clonotype. The rearrangement links TRBV27 to TRBJ1-2, with 9 bases aligning to TRBD1. Germline CDR1 reads MNHEY; CDR2 reads SMNVEV (reference sequence). Losses at the gene ends were 4 bases for V and 3 bases for J; bases not matched to a gene: 3. The CDR3 is made up of 14 amino acids. The chain's CDR3 is CASSSGQGYYGYTF. Here the CDR3 DNA reads TGTGCCAGCAGTTCTGGACAGGGGTACTATGGCTACACCTTC.

This clonotype appeared a few times. Compared with germline, one end of the junction differs, possibly owing to a read error. The chain couples TRBV6-1 to TRBJ1-3; D not resolved. This CDR3 is built from 15 residues. Looked up from germline, CDR1 is MNHNS and CDR2 is SASEGT. In DNA form, the CDR3 reads TGTGCCAGCAGCCGGACTGCAGGACCTGGAGACACCATATATTTT. Amino acid sequence: CASSRTAGPGDTIYF.

This clonotype has only one observation. Since a much larger clone is just one base distant, this may be a read error. This rearrangement joins TRBV27 to TRBJ1-2; 8 bases match TRBD1. This CDR3 has 14 residues. Per the germline V gene, CDR1 is MNHEY and CDR2 is SMNVEV (reference sequence). The V gene end was trimmed by 8 bases and the J gene end by 4 bases; junction bases not matched to a gene: 9. The chain's CDR3 is CASCIGQGVYGYTF. The DNA for the CDR3 is TGTGCCAGCTGTATTGGACAGGGCGTCTATGGCTACACCTTC.

V is TRBV14 and J is TRBJ2-1; the match to TRBD2 covers 7 bases. The J segment lost 3 bases and the V segment lost 2 bases, leaving 1 base of the junction unmatched. CDR1 is SGHDN, CDR2 FVKESK, per germline. CDR3 size: 14 residues. The CDR3 reads CASSQWTSYNEQFF. The CDR3, as DNA: TGTGCCAGCAGCCAATGGACTAGCTACAATGAGCAGTTCTTC.

This rearrangement joins TRBV7-9 to TRBJ2-3, with 7 bases fitting TRBD2. There are 15 residues in the CDR3. Germline V gene lookup returns CDR1 SEHNR and CDR2 FQNEAQ (reference sequence). V gave up 1 base and J gave up 5 bases; unmatched junction bases: 6. CDR3 bases: TGTGCCAGCAGCTTAGTTCGGCCTAGCGGAGATACGCAGTATTTT. Encoded protein: CASSLVRPSGDTQYF. Combining the CDR3 with reference TRBV7-9 and TRBJ2-3 gives the whole variable domain DTGVSQNPRHKITKRGQNVTFRCDPISEHNRLYWYRQTLGQGPEFLTYFQNEAQLEKSRLLSDRFSAERPKGSFSTLEIQRTEQGDSAMYLCASSLVRPSGDTQYFGPGTRLTVL.

This clonotype was observed at least ten times. The chain is built from TRBV20-1 and TRBJ1-1; D may be TRBD1 (6 bases). There are 14 residues in the CDR3. V lost 3 bases to trimming and J lost 4 bases, with 15 bases between them. The germline V gene has CDR1 DFQATT and CDR2 SNEGSKA (reference sequence). The CDR3 bases are TGCAGTGCTAGGTACGGGGGGCCAGCCACTGAAGCTTTCTTT. Residues: CSARYGGPATEAFF.

This clonotype was counted ten times or more. The chain employs TRBV28 and TRBJ2-7, with D perhaps matching TRBD1 (6 bases). Trimming shortened V by 6 bases and J by 7 bases, and 22 bases separated the two germline ends. The CDR3 totals 15 residues. In germline, CDR1 is MDHEN, CDR2 SYDVKM. The CDR3 loop is CASRVTTGPSPEQYF. In DNA form, the CDR3 reads TGTGCCAGCAGGGTAACGACAGGCCCTTCTCCTGAGCAGTACTTC.

In its sample, this clonotype was seen many times. The chain links TRBV2 to TRBJ2-1, with 8 bases matching TRBD2. After removal of 8 bases from V and 3 bases from J, the junction contained 12 bases not matched to a gene. The CDR3 contains 16 residues. Looked up from germline, CDR1 is SNHLY and CDR2 is FYNNEI. CDR3 DNA: TGTGCCAGCCCGCCGGCTAGCGGGTCGATCTACAATGAGCAGTTCTTC. Protein sequence: CASPPASGSIYNEQFF.

This clonotype was recorded many times. This sequence joins TRBV7-2 and TRBJ2-1; 8 bases align to TRBD2. The CDR3 length is 17 residues. The V gene's germline CDR1 is SGHTA and CDR2 FQGNSA. Trimming removed 5 bases from V and 2 bases from J; junction bases left unmatched: 11. CDR3 protein: CASSPVAGGGTYNEQFF. The CDR3 DNA follows: TGTGCCAGCAGCCCTGTTGCGGGCGGGGGGACCTACAATGAGCAGTTCTTC.

This clonotype has at least ten counts. The chain is built from TRBV11-2 and TRBJ2-1; a possible D gene is TRBD2 (6 bases). The CDR3 has 16 residues. V was cut by 0 bases and J by 12 bases, with 21 bases left in between. Germline CDR1 SGHAT, CDR2 FQNNGV. The DNA for the CDR3 is TGTGCCAGCAGCTTAGATTCGAGCGGGTGGGCGCAAGGGCAGTTCTTC. Its translation is CASSLDSSGWAQGQFF.

This clonotype has a handful of counts. The V gene is TRBV6-1, the J gene TRBJ2-1; 11 nucleotides line up with TRBD2. This CDR3 comprises 15 residues. Germline-derived CDR1 and CDR2 are MNHNS and SASEGT. V gave up 7 bases and J gave up 7 bases; unmatched junction bases: 9. The CDR3 bases are TGTGCCAGCATTAAACTAGCGGGAGTGGGAAATGAGCAGTTCTTC. Amino acids: CASIKLAGVGNEQFF.

This clonotype was counted between two and nine times. The chain has TRBV7-3 and TRBJ2-2, with 9 positions matching TRBD2. With V trimmed by 4 bases and J by 3 bases, 6 bases remained unmatched. Germline V gene data show CDR1 as SGHTA and CDR2 as FQGTGA. The CDR3 covers 16 residues. The CDR3 here is CASSSDQREDTGELFF. CDR3 DNA: TGTGCCAGCAGCTCGGACCAGCGGGAGGACACCGGGGAGCTGTTTTTT.

The table lists this clonotype with a count of one. A read error may explain this, as a much larger clone is one base away. The gene calls are TRBV7-9 and TRBJ2-1; D gene ambiguous. This CDR3 spans 14 amino acids. The V gene lost 1 base and the J gene lost 9 bases, with 13 bases spanning the gap. Germline CDR1 SEHNR, CDR2 FQNEAQ (reference sequence). In DNA form, the CDR3 reads TGTGCCAGCAGCTTAGTGAGTGAAGACGGTGAGCAGTTCTTC. Protein sequence: CASSLVSEDGEQFF.

The table lists this clonotype with a few counts. This chain joins TRBV20-1 and TRBJ2-7; 12 nucleotides agree with TRBD2. CDR1 is DFQATT, CDR2 SNEGSKA, per germline (reference sequence). This CDR3 region has 13 residues. CDR3 DNA sequence: TGCGGCACAGGGACTAGCGGGCCCTACGAGCAGTACTTC. This gives the protein CGTGTSGPYEQYF.

Many counts were recorded for this clonotype. J is TRBJ1-1 and V is TRBV30; maybe TRBD1 (6 bases). Germline-derived CDR1 and CDR2 are GTSNPN and SVGIG (reference sequence). The CDR3 contains 13 residues. Deletions cut 6 bases from V and 0 bases from J, with 11 bases between. CDR3 bases: TGTGCCTGCAGGACAGACTTGAACACTGAAGCTTTCTTT. Amino acid sequence: CACRTDLNTEAFF.

This chain uses TRBV4-3 with TRBJ1-6; 8 positions match TRBD1. The trim removed 1 base at V and 13 bases at J, leaving 6 bases unmatched. The length of the CDR3 is 14 residues. Germline assignment: CDR1 LGHNA and CDR2 YSLEER. Here the CDR3 reads CASSQGTGGLPLHF. The CDR3 nucleotides read TGCGCCAGCAGCCAAGGAACAGGGGGTTTGCCCCTCCACTTT.

This clonotype was counted only a few times. V is TRBV7-2 and J is TRBJ2-5; 9 nucleotides align to TRBD2. Looked up from germline, CDR1 is SGHTA and CDR2 is FQGNSA. V shed 2 bases, J shed 0 bases, and the junction held 4 bases outside the gene matches. There are 16 residues in the CDR3. CDR3 in DNA: TGTGCCAGCAGCTTATGGTCTAGCGGGAACCAAGAGACCCAGTACTTC. This gives the protein CASSLWSSGNQETQYF.

This clonotype was detected a few times. This chain links TRBV3-1 with TRBJ1-1, with D uncertain. V was pared by 3 bases and J by 11 bases, with 13 bases between. The germline CDR1 and CDR2 sequences are LGHDT and YNNKEL (reference sequence). CDR3 size: 12 residues. In nucleotides, the CDR3 is TGTGCCAGCAGCCACCCGGGGAGGGATGCTTTCTTT. Amino acid sequence: CASSHPGRDAFF. Together with reference TRBV3-1 and TRBJ1-1, the CDR3 gives the full variable domain: DTAVSQTPKYLVTQMGNDKSIKCEQNLGHDTMYWYKQDSKKFLKIMFSYNNKELIINETVPNRFSPKSPDKAHLNLHINSLELGDSAVYFCASSHPGRDAFFGQGTRLTVV.

The V and J genes are TRBV24-1 and TRBJ2-1; 13 nucleotides match TRBD2. The CDR3 runs to 19 residues. Germline V gives CDR1 KGHDR, CDR2 SFDVKD. With 5 bases clipped from V and 0 bases from J, the junction kept 9 bases outside the gene matches. The CDR3 is CATSGTGTSGMSSYNEQFF. For the CDR3, the DNA is TGTGCCACCAGTGGCACCGGGACTAGCGGGATGAGCTCCTACAATGAGCAGTTCTTC.

This clonotype was counted only a few times. The rearrangement uses TRBV28 and TRBJ2-5; perhaps D is TRBD1 or TRBD2 (5 bases each). The CDR3 is made up of 15 amino acids. V was shortened by 5 bases and J by 4 bases, with 17 bases between the two germline ends. The germline CDR1 and CDR2 sequences are MDHEN and SYDVKM. CDR3: CASSIYGEGPETQYF. The CDR3 DNA follows: TGTGCCAGCAGTATATACGGTGAGGGGCCAGAGACCCAGTACTTC.

This clonotype has ten or more counts. The chain links TRBV9 to TRBJ2-7; 7 nucleotides align to TRBD1. Germline V gives CDR1 SGDLS, CDR2 YYNGEE. Trimming cost V 10 bases and J 0 bases; bases outside gene matches: 7. The CDR3 is 13 residues long. CDR3 in DNA: TGTGCCTCCTCCGGGACAGACTCCTACGAGCAGTACTTC. Amino acids: CASSGTDSYEQYF.

The chain joins TRBV9 to TRBJ2-3; D gene unclear. In germline, CDR1 is SGDLS, CDR2 YYNGEE. The CDR3 has 13 amino acids. Trimming removed 2 bases at V and 6 bases at J, with 10 bases between. The CDR3 DNA sequence: TGTGCCAGCAGCGTTAGGGTATCGGATACGCAGTATTTT. Residues: CASSVRVSDTQYF.